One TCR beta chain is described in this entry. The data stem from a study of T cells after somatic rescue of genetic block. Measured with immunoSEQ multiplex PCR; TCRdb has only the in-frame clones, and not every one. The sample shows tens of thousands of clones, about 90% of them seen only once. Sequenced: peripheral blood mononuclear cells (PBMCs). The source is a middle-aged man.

This chain's CDR3 is CASSRTGETYGYTF. The CDR3 DNA reads TGTGCCAGCAGCCGGACAGGGGAGACCTATGGCTACACCTTC. The chain is built from TRBV6-5 and TRBJ1-2; 9 bases are a match to TRBD1. This CDR3 is built from 14 residues. Trimming cost V 6 bases and J 4 bases; bases outside gene matches: 6. In germline, CDR1 is MNHEY, CDR2 SVGAGI.